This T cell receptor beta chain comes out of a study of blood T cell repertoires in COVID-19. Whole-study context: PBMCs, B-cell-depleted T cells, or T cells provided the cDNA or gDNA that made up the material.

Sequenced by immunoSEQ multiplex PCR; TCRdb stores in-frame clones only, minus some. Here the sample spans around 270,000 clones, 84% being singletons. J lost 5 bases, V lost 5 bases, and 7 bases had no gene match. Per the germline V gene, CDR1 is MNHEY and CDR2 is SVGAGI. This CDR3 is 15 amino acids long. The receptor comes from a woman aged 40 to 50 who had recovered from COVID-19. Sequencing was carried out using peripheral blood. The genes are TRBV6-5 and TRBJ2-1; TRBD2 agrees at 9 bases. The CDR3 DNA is TGTGCCAGCAGTAGGGGCGCGGGGGGGAACAATGAGCAGTTCTTC. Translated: CASSRGAGGNNEQFF.